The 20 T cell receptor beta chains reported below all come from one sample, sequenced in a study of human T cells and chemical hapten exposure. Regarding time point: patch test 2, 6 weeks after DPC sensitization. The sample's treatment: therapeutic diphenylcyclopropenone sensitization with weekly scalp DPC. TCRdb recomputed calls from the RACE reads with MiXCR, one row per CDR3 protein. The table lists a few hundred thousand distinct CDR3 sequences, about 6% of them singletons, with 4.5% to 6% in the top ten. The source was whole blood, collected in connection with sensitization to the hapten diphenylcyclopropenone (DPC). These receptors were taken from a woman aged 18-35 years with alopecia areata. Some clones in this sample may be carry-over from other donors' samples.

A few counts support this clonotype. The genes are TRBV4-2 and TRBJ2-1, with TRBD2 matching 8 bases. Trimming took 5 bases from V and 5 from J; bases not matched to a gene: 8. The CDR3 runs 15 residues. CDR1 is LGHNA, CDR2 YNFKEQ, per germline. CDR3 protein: CASSSRGGQHNEQFF. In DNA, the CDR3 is TGTGCCAGCAGCTCACGGGGGGGCCAACACAATGAGCAGTTCTTC.

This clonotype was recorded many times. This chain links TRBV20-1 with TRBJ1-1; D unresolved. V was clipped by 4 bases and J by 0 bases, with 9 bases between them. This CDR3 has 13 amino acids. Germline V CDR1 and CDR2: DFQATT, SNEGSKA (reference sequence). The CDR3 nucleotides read TGCAGTGCTATAGCACAGATGAACACTGAAGCTTTCTTT. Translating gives CSAIAQMNTEAFF.

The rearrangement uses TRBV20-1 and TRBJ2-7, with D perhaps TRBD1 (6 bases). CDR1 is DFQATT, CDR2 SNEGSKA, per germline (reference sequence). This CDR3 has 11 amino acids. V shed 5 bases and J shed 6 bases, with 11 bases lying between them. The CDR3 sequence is CSAPTGSEQYF. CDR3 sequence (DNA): TGCAGTGCTCCCACAGGGAGCGAGCAGTACTTC.

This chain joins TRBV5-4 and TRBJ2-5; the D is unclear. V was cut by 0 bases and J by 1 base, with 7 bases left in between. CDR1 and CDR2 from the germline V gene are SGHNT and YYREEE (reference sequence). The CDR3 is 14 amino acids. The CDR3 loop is CASSLVGFQETQYF. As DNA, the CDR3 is TGTGCCAGCAGCTTGGTTGGGTTCCAAGAGACCCAGTACTTC. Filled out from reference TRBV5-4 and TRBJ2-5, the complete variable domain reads ETGVTQSPTHLIKTRGQQVTLRCSSQSGHNTVSWYQQALGQGPQFIFQYYREEENGRGNFPPRFSGLQFPNYSSELNVNALELDDSALYLCASSLVGFQETQYFGPGTRLLVL.

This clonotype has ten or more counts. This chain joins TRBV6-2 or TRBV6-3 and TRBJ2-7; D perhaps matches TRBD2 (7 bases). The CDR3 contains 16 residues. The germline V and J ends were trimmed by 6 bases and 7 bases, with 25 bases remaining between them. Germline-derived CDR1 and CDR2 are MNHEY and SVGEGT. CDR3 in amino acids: CASREVGRGAPEEQYF. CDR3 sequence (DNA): TGTGCCAGCAGAGAGGTAGGACGGGGGGCCCCGGAGGAGCAGTACTTC.

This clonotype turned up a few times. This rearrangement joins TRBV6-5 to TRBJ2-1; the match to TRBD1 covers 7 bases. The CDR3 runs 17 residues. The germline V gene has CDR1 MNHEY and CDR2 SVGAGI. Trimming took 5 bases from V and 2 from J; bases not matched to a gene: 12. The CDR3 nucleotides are TGTGCCAGCAGTACTCATAAGAAGGACAGGACCTACAATGAGCAGTTCTTC. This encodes CASSTHKKDRTYNEQFF.

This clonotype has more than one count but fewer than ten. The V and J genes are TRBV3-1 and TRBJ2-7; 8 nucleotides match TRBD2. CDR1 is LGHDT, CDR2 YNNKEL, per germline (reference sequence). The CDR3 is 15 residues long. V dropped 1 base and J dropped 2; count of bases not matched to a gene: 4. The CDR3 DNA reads TGTGCCAGCAGCCAAGGGGGCGGGGGGCCCTACGAGCAGTACTTC. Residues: CASSQGGGGPYEQYF.

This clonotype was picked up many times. The CDR3 spells CASSGQAANTEAFF. CDR3 DNA sequence: TGTGCCAGCAGCGGACAGGCAGCGAACACTGAAGCTTTCTTT. J is TRBJ1-1 and V is TRBV5-5; 7 bases are shared with TRBD1. The germline gives CDR1 SGHKS, CDR2 YYEKEE (reference sequence). The CDR3 has 14 residues. Unmatched junction bases numbered 4, after V lost 4 bases and J lost 1 base.

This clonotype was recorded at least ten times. The CDR3, as DNA: TGCAGTGCTAGAGATCGACAGGGCTGGCAGCCCCAGCATTTT. Protein product: CSARDRQGWQPQHF. The chain combines TRBV20-1 with TRBJ1-5; the match to TRBD1 covers 7 bases. The CDR3 covers 14 residues. Losses at the gene ends were 0 bases for V and 7 bases for J; bases not matched to a gene: 6. The germline gives CDR1 DFQATT, CDR2 SNEGSKA (reference sequence).

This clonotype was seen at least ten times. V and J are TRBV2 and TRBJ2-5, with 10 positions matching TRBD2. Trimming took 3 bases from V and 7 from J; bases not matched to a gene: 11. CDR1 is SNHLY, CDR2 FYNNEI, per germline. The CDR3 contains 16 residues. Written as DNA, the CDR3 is TGTGCCAGCAGTGAGGCTAGCGGGGGACTAGTGGGGACCCAGTACTTC. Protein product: CASSEASGGLVGTQYF.

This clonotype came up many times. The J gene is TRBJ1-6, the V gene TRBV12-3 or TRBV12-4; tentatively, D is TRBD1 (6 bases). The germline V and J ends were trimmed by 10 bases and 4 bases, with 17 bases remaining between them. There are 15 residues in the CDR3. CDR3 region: CATQDSQTYNSPLHF. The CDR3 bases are TGTGCCACCCAGGACAGTCAGACTTATAATTCACCCCTCCACTTT.

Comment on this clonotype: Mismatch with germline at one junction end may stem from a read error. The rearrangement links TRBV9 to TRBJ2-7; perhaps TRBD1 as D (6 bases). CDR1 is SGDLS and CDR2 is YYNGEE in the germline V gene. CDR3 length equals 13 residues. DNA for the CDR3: TGTGCCAGCAGCGTAGCGTTTAAGTACAGGGAGAGCTTC. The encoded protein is CASSVAFKYRESF.

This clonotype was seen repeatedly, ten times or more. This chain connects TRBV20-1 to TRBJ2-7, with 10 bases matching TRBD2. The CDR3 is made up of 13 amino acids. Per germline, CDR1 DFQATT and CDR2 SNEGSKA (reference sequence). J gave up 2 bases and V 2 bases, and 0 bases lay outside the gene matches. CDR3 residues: CSARLAGAYEQYF. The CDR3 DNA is TGCAGTGCTAGACTAGCGGGGGCCTACGAGCAGTACTTC.

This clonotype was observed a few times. The chain's CDR3 is CASSLGRVRGNQPQHF. CDR3 DNA: TGTGCCAGCAGCTTAGGCAGGGTTCGGGGCAATCAGCCCCAGCATTTT. The chain is built from TRBV7-2 and TRBJ1-5; maybe TRBD1 (5 bases). The CDR3 covers 16 residues. Between the trimmed V and J ends, which lost 1 base and 2 bases, there was a span of 12 bases. Germline-derived CDR1 and CDR2 are SGHTA and FQGNSA.

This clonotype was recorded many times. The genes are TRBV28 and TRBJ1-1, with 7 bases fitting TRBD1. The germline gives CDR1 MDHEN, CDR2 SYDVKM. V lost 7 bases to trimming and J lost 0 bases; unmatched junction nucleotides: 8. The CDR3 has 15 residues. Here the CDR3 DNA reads TGTGCCAGCAAGAACAGGGGAGGGATGAACACTGAAGCTTTCTTT. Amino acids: CASKNRGGMNTEAFF.

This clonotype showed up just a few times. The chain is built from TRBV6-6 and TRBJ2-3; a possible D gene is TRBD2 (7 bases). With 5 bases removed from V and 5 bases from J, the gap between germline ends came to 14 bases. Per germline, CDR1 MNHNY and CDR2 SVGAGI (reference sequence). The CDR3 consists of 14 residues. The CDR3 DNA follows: TGTGCCAGCAGTAAAGGGGGGGCCGTAGATACGCAGTATTTT. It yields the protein CASSKGGAVDTQYF.

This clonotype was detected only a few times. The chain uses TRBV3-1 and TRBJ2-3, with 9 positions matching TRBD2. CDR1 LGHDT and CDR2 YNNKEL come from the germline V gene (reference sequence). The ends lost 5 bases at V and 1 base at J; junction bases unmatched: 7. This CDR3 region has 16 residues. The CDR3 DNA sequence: TGTGCCAGCAGCGCACGGATAGCGGGGGGCACAGATACGCAGTATTTT. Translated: CASSARIAGGTDTQYF.

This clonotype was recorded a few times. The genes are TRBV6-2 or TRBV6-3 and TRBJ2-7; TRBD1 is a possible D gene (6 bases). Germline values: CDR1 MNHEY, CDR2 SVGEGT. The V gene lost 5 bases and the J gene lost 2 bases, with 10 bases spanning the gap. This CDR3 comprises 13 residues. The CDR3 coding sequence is TGTGCCAGCAGTACGGACAGTACCTACGAGCAGTACTTC. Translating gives CASSTDSTYEQYF.

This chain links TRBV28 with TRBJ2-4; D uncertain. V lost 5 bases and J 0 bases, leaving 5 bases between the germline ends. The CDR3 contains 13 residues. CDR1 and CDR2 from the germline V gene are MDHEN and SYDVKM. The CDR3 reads CASSDGAKNIQYF. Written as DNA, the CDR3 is TGTGCCAGCAGTGACGGAGCCAAAAACATTCAGTACTTC. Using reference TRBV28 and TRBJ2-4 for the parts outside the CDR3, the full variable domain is DVKVTQSSRYLVKRTGEKVFLECVQDMDHENMFWYRQDPGLGLRLIYFSYDVKMKEKGDIPEGYSVSREKKERFSLILESASTNQTSMYLCASSDGAKNIQYFGAGTRLSVL.

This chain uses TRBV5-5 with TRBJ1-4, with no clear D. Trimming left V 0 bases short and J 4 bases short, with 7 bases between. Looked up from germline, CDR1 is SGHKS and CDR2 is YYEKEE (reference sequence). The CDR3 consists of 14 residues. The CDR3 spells CASSLANRNEKLFF. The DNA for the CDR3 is TGTGCCAGCAGCTTGGCCAACCGTAATGAAAAACTGTTTTTT.